One sample yielded the 4 T cell receptor beta chains listed below, sequenced in a study of cytomegalovirus exposure and HLA in healthy donors. 60 Vbeta and 13 Jbeta primers were used in PCR. TCRdb's table, derived via immunoSEQ multiplex PCR, lists solely in-frame clones and lacks some. Of about 94,000 clones detected, about 62% appear once; the ten largest clones hold around 4.2%. The material sequenced was PBMCs. The receptor set was obtained from a man aged 30 to 39 in good health and CMV-seronegative.

The gene calls are TRBV5-4 and TRBJ2-3; 10 nucleotides line up with TRBD2. The trim removed 4 bases at V and 6 bases at J, leaving 11 bases unmatched. The germline V gene encodes CDR1 SGHNT and CDR2 YYREEE (reference sequence). The CDR3 sequence is 16 residues long. The CDR3 loop reads CASSLGPSGGADTQYF. The CDR3 bases are TGTGCCAGCAGCCTTGGGCCTAGCGGGGGAGCGGATACGCAGTATTTT.

The chain joins TRBV7-8 to TRBJ2-3, with 7 bases fitting TRBD2. Unmatched junction bases numbered 9, after V lost 4 bases and J lost 2 bases. The CDR3 loop spans 16 amino acids. Germline V lookup: CDR1 SGHVS, CDR2 FQNEAQ. DNA for the CDR3: TGTGCCAGCAGCTCGATCGCGACTAGCTTCACAGATACGCAGTATTTT. Translation: CASSSIATSFTDTQYF.

V and J are TRBV11-2 and TRBJ2-5; tentatively, D is TRBD1 (6 bases). The J call may be incorrect, as the DNA end agrees better with TRBJ2-7. Germline V gene lookup returns CDR1 SGHAT and CDR2 FQNNGV. The CDR3 sequence is 17 residues long. The CDR3 here is CASSLETGTTRIYEQYF. CDR3 DNA sequence: TGTGCCAGCAGCTTAGAGACCGGGACAACGAGAATCTACGAGCAGTACTTC.

In this sample, this clone turned up a few times. The rearrangement links TRBV28 to TRBJ1-1, with 7 bases lining up with TRBD1. The CDR3 consists of 17 residues. Germline lookup yields CDR1 MDHEN and CDR2 SYDVKM. With 4 bases clipped from V and 5 bases from J, the junction kept 16 bases outside the gene matches. The CDR3 loop reads CASSSPGTAFLGTEAFF. The CDR3 bases are TGTGCCAGCAGTTCACCCGGGACAGCCTTTCTCGGGACTGAAGCTTTCTTT.